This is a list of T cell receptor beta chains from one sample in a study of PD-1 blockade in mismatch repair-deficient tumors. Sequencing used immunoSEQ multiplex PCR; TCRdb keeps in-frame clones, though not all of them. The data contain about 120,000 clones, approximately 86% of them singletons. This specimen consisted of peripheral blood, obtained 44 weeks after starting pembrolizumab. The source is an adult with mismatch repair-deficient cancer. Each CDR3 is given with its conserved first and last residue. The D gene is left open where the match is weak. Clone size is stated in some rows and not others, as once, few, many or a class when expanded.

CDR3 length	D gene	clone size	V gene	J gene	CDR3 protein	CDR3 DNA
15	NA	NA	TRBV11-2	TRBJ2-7	CASSLSRSGAYEQYF	TGTGCCAGCAGCTTAAGTCGTAGCGGCGCCTACGAGCAGTACTTC
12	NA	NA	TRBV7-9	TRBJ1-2	CASSLGQWGYTF	TGTGCCAGCAGCCTCGGACAGTGGGGCTACACCTTC
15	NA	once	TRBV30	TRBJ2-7	CAFDRVIAGSYEQYF	TGTGCCTTTGACAGGGTGATAGCGGGGTCCTACGAGCAGTACTTC
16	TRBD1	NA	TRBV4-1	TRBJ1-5	CASSQGGQALNQPQHF	TGCGCCAGCAGCCAGGGAGGACAGGCCCTTAATCAGCCCCAGCATTTT
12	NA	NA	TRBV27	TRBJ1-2	CASGRGALGYTF	TGTGCCAGTGGTCGGGGGGCTCTTGGCTACACCTTC
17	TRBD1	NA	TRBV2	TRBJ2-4	CASSVLSPTGNKNIQYF	TGTGCCAGCAGTGTTCTGTCTCCGACAGGGAACAAAAACATTCAGTACTTC
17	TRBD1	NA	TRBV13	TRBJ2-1	CASSFSVGTGAYNEQFF	TGTGCCAGCAGCTTTTCGGTCGGGACAGGGGCCTACAATGAGCAGTTCTTC
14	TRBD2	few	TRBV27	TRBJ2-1	CASSVAGGGNEQFF	TGTGCCAGCAGTGTAGCGGGAGGCGGGAATGAGCAGTTCTTC
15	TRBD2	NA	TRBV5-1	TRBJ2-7	CAIPAGTSGSYEQYF	TGCGCCATCCCCGCCGGGACTAGCGGATCCTACGAGCAGTACTTC
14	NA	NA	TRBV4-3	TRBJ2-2	CASSQEIGTGELFF	TGCGCCAGCAGCCAAGAAATAGGGACCGGGGAGCTGTTTTTT
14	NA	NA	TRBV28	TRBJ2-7	CASSSPTETYEQYF	TGTGCCAGCAGTTCACCGACAGAGACCTACGAGCAGTACTTC
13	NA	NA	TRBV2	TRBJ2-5	CASSDGGAETQYF	TGTGCCAGCAGTGATGGGGGGGCTGAGACCCAGTACTTC
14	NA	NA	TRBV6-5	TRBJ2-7	CASSYRGPGYEQYF	TGTGCCAGCAGTTACAGGGGCCCCGGTTACGAGCAGTACTTC
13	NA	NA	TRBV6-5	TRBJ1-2	CASRTEPRGGYTF	TGTGCCAGCAGAACAGAGCCCCGGGGCGGCTACACCTTC
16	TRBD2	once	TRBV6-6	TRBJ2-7	CASSPPLAGGPYEQYF	TGTGCCAGCAGTCCACCACTAGCGGGAGGGCCTTACGAGCAGTACTTC
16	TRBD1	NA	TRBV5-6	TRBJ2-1	CASSYVTGTGNNEQFF	TGTGCCAGCAGCTATGTCACCGGGACAGGGAACAATGAGCAGTTCTTC
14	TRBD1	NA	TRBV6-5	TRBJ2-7	CASSPGTGIYEQYF	TGTGCCAGCAGTCCCGGGACAGGGATCTACGAGCAGTACTTC
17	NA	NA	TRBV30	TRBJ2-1	CAWRGPWGPGSYNEQFF	TGTGCCTGGAGGGGTCCTTGGGGTCCGGGCTCCTACAATGAGCAGTTCTTC
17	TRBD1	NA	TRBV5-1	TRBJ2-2	CASSSTPGQGNTGELFF	TGCGCCAGCAGCTCAACCCCGGGACAGGGGAACACCGGGGAGCTGTTTTTT
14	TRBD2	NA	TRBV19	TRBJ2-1	CASRTLAGFNEQFF	TGTGCCAGTAGAACACTAGCGGGCTTCAATGAGCAGTTCTTC
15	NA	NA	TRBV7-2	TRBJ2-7	CASSARLVSSYEQYF	TGTGCCAGCAGCGCACGACTAGTGAGCTCCTACGAGCAGTACTTC
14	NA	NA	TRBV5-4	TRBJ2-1	CASSLSRSYNEQFF	TGTGCCAGCAGCTTGTCTCGATCCTACAATGAGCAGTTCTTC
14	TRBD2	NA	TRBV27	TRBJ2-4	CASSGLAGSTIQYF	TGTGCCAGCTCGGGACTAGCGGGAAGTACCATTCAGTACTTC
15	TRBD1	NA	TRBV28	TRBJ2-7	CASSFGQGSTYEQYF	TGTGCCAGCAGTTTCGGACAGGGGTCTACCTACGAGCAGTACTTC
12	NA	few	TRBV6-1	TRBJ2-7	CASEAGKREQYF	TGTGCCAGCGAAGCAGGGAAGAGGGAGCAGTACTTC
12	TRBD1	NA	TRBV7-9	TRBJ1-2	CATFGTGFGYTF	TGTGCCACCTTCGGGACAGGGTTTGGCTACACCTTC
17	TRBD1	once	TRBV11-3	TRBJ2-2	CAIGWIGTGGGTGELFF	TGTGCCATCGGCTGGATCGGGACAGGGGGAGGCACCGGGGAGCTGTTTTTT
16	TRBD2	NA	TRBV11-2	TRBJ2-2	CASSLGLAMNTGELFF	TGTGCCAGCAGCCTCGGACTAGCCATGAACACCGGGGAGCTGTTTTTT
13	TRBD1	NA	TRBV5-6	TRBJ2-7	CASSLGTGDEQYF	TGTGCCAGCAGCTTGGGGACAGGGGACGAGCAGTACTTC
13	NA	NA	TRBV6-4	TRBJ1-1	CASRDSLNTEAFF	TGTGCCAGCAGGGACAGCTTGAACACTGAAGCTTTCTTT
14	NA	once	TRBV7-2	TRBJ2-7	CASSLWAGPYEQYF	TGTGCCAGCAGCTTATGGGCGGGACCCTACGAGCAGTACTTC
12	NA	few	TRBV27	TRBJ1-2	CASSLSGRSYTF	TGTGCCAGCAGTTTATCGGGACGGAGCTACACCTTC
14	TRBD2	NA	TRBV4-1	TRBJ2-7	CASSQTSGSYEQYF	TGCGCCAGCAGCCAAACTAGCGGATCCTACGAGCAGTACTTC
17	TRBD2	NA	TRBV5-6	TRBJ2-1	CASSLGLAGVFYNEQFF	TGTGCCAGCAGCTTGGGTCTAGCGGGGGTATTCTACAATGAGCAGTTCTTC
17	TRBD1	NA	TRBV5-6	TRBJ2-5	CASSLKGQGAFRETQYF	TGTGCCAGCAGCTTGAAGGGACAGGGGGCTTTCCGGGAGACCCAGTACTTC
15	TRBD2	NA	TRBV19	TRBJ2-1	CASRTSGAPYNEQFF	TGTGCCAGTAGGACTAGCGGGGCCCCCTACAATGAGCAGTTCTTC
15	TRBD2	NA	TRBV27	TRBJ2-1	CASGSGTSGYNEQFF	TGTGCCAGCGGAAGCGGGACTAGCGGATACAATGAGCAGTTCTTC